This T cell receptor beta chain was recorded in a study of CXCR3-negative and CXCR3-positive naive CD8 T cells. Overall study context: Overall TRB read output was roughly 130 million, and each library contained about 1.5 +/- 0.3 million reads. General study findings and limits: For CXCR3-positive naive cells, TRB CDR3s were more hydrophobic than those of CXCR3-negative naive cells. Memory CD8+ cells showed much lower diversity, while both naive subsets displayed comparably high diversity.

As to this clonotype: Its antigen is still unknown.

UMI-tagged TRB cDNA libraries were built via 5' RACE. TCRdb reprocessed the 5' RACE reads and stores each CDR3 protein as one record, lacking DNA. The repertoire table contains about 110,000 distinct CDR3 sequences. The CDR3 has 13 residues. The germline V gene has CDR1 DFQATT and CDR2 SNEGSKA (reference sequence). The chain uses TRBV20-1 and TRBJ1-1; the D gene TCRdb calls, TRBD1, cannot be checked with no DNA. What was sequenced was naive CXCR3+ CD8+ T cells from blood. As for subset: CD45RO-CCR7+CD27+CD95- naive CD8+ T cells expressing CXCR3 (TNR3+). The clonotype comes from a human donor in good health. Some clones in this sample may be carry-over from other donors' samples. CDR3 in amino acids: CSARGGDGTEAFF.